This T cell receptor (beta chain) was obtained from a study of blood T cell repertoires in COVID-19. Across the whole study: Some COVID-19 samples were acute and others convalescent; all came from the United States, Italy and Spain. The analysed material was cDNA or gDNA that came from T cells, B-cell-depleted T cells, or PBMCs.

Trimming cost V 0 bases and J 4 bases; bases outside gene matches: 6. Germline assignment: CDR1 SNHLY and CDR2 FYNNEI. The CDR3 loop spans 16 amino acids. Authors' analysis steps: How many nucleated cells were present was estimated from reference gene primer amplification. Profiling relied on immunoSEQ multiplex PCR, and the TCRdb table lists in-frame clones only, not all of them. The DNA was the basis for D and trimming; V, J and clone size are from that table. The sample carries about 90,000 clones, around 81% recorded once. The chain carries TRBV2 and TRBJ2-3; 8 nucleotides match TRBD2. The sequencing input was peripheral blood. The sequence came from a woman aged 70-85 years with active or convalescent COVID-19. CDR3 residues: CASSEATGGGADTQYF. As DNA, the CDR3 is TGTGCCAGCAGTGAAGCGACCGGGGGGGGCGCAGATACGCAGTATTTT.